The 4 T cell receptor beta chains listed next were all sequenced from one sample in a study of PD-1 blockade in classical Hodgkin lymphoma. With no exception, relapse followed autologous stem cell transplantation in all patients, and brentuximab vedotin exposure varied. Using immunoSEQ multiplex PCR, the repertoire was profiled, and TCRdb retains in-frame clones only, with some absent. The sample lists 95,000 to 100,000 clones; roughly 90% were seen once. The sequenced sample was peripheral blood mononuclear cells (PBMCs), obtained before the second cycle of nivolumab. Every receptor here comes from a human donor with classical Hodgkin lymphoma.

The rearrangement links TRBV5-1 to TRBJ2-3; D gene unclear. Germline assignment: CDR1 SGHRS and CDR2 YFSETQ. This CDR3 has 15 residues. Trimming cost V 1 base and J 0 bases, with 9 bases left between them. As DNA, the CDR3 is TGCGCCAGCAGCTTGAAGGTGGAAAGCACAGATACGCAGTATTTT. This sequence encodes CASSLKVESTDTQYF.

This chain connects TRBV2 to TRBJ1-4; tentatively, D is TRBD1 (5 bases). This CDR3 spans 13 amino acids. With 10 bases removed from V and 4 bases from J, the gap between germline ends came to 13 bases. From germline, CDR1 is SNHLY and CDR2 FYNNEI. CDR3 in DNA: TGTGCCATTCCGGGACGGCTTAATGAAAAACTGTTTTTT. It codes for CAIPGRLNEKLFF.

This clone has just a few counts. The CDR3 DNA sequence: TGCGCCAGCAGTGAGTTGGGGGCGGATAATTCACCCCTCCACTTT. It is translated as CASSELGADNSPLHF. The V call is TRBV10-1, the J call TRBJ1-6, with D possibly being TRBD1 (6 bases). The germline V and J ends were trimmed by 1 base and 5 bases, with 9 bases remaining between them. CDR1 is WNHNN and CDR2 is SYGVQD in the germline V gene (reference sequence). This CDR3 contains 15 residues.

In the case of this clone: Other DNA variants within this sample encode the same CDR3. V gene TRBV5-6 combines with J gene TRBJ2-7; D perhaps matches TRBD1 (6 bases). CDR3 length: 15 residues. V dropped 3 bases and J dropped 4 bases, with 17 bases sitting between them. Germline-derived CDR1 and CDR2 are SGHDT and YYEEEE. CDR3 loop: CASSSPAGALYEQYF. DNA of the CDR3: TGTGCCAGCAGCTCACCGGCAGGGGCTCTATACGAGCAGTACTTC.